Shown below are 14 T cell receptor beta chains from a single sample sequenced in a study of T cells in Graves' hyperthyroidism and ophthalmopathy. Amplification of TCR beta CDR3 regions was performed using RNA transcripts as template. HTBI primers drove first-round RT-PCR of the TCR CDR3. Each CDR3 protein is one row after TCRdb ran MiXCR on the multiplex PCR reads. Here the sample spans about 98,000 distinct CDR3 sequences, around 40% being singletons. Sequencing used peripheral blood or thyroid tissue (not recorded which). All receptors derive from a woman aged 25 to 39 with Graves' hyperthyroidism.

The gene calls are TRBV5-1 and TRBJ2-2; 11 nucleotides line up with TRBD2. The CDR3 totals 15 residues. Per the germline V gene, CDR1 is SGHRS and CDR2 is YFSETQ. V dropped 0 bases and J dropped 11; count of bases not matched to a gene: 6. Written as DNA, the CDR3 is TGCGCCAGCAGCTTGGTGCTAGCGGGAGGCTACGAGCTGTTTTTT. It codes for CASSLVLAGGYELFF. Combining the CDR3 with reference TRBV5-1 and TRBJ2-2 gives the whole variable domain KAGVTQTPRYLIKTRGQQVTLSCSPISGHRSVSWYQQTPGQGLQFLFEYFSETQRNKGNFPGRFSGRQFSNSRSEMNVSTLELGDSALYLCASSLVLAGGYELFFGEGSRLTVL.

In its sample, this clonotype was seen many times. The chain uses TRBV10-3 and TRBJ1-1; 8 bases fit TRBD1. Germline V CDR1 and CDR2: ENHRY, SYGVKD. Losses at the gene ends were 10 bases for V and 1 base for J; bases not matched to a gene: 11. CDR3 length: 15 amino acids. The CDR3 nucleotides are TGTGCCAGCGGGGGGACAGGACTAGCGAACACTGAAGCTTTCTTT. Protein product: CASGGTGLANTEAFF.

This clonotype is medium-sized within its sample. The chain recombines TRBV7-2 with TRBJ2-7; tentatively, D is TRBD2 (6 bases). The CDR3 is 13 amino acids. Trimming stripped 1 base from V and 7 bases from J, with 11 bases between. The germline V gene encodes CDR1 SGHTA and CDR2 FQGNSA. As DNA, the CDR3 is TGTGCCAGCAGCTTAGACGGGAGTAGAGAGCAGTACTTC. It encodes CASSLDGSREQYF. The variable domain in full, with the rest retrieved from reference TRBV7-2 and TRBJ2-7, is GAGVSQSPSNKVTEKGKDVELRCDPISGHTALYWYRQSLGQGLEFLIYFQGNSAPDKSGLPSDRFSAERTGGSVSTLTIQRTQQEDSAVYLCASSLDGSREQYFGPGTRLTVT.

This clonotype came up many times. This chain uses TRBV5-1 with TRBJ2-7, with D possibly TRBD1 on 6 matching bases. The V and J ends lost 0 bases and 5 bases respectively, with 18 bases between them. There are 16 residues in the CDR3. Germline values: CDR1 SGHRS, CDR2 YFSETQ. The CDR3 bases are TGCGCCAGCAGCTTGGGAGACGACTACAGGGAGAACGAGCAGTACTTC. Translated: CASSLGDDYRENEQYF.

This clonotype was seen ten or more times. A junction boundary mismatches the germline segment, possibly from a read error. The chain uses TRBV28 and TRBJ1-2, with D tentatively TRBD1 (6 bases). The CDR3 has 10 residues. Germline lookup yields CDR1 MDHEN and CDR2 SYDVKM. DNA for the CDR3: TGCGTTACAGGGTCCTATGGCTACACCTTC. Translated: CVTGSYGYTF.

This clonotype was counted ten times or more. The chain has TRBV19 and TRBJ2-7, with D hard to call. CDR3 length: 13 residues. V was clipped by 6 bases and J by 5 bases, with 14 bases between them. Germline loops: CDR1 LNHDA, CDR2 SQIVND (reference sequence). This CDR3 reads CASSPTPSHEQYF. CDR3 sequence (DNA): TGTGCCAGTAGCCCGACCCCTTCGCACGAGCAGTACTTC.

This clonotype has at least ten counts. The chain combines TRBV7-2 with TRBJ2-7, with D perhaps TRBD1 or TRBD2 (6 bases each). The CDR3 spans 15 residues. Trimming took off 1 base at V and 6 bases at J, with 16 bases between the two ends. CDR1 and CDR2 from the germline V gene are SGHTA and FQGNSA. DNA for the CDR3: TGTGCCAGCAGCTTAGTGGGGGGCGGGACGGGCGAGCAGTACTTC. It is translated as CASSLVGGGTGEQYF.

This clonotype was observed many times. This sequence joins TRBV7-9 and TRBJ1-2; D perhaps matches TRBD1 (6 bases). V lost 4 bases and J lost 8, with 14 bases in between. Per germline, CDR1 SEHNR and CDR2 FQNEAQ (reference sequence). The length of the CDR3 is 13 residues. CDR3 sequence: CASSSFRGGGYTF. The CDR3 DNA reads TGTGCCAGCAGCTCCTTCAGGGGTGGCGGCTACACCTTC. The full variable domain, with the rest looked up from reference TRBV7-9 and TRBJ1-2, is DTGVSQNPRHKITKRGQNVTFRCDPISEHNRLYWYRQTLGQGPEFLTYFQNEAQLEKSRLLSDRFSAERPKGSFSTLEIQRTEQGDSAMYLCASSSFRGGGYTFGSGTRLTVV.

Worth noting for this clonotype: Given the absence of the conserved phenylalanine or tryptophan at the CDR3 end, a read error is likely. The chain uses TRBV2 and TRBJ2-5; D unclear. Trimming removed 7 bases from V and 2 bases from J, with 11 bases in between. Germline values: CDR1 SNHLY, CDR2 FYNNEI. This CDR3 is 13 amino acids long. This chain's CDR3 is CASTGPRQETQYS. The DNA for the CDR3 is TGTGCCAGCACGGGCCCCAGGCAAGAGACCCAGTACTCC.

This clonotype was seen at least ten times. The chain is built from TRBV19 and TRBJ1-4, with no clear D. V dropped 5 bases and J dropped 5 bases, with 15 bases sitting between them. The CDR3 consists of 15 residues. Germline CDR1 is LNHDA and CDR2 is SQIVND (reference sequence). The CDR3 is CASSGLSTQNEKLFF. In DNA, the CDR3 is TGTGCCAGTAGTGGCCTATCTACACAAAATGAAAAACTGTTTTTT.

CDR3 nucleotides: TGTGCCAGCAATGACAGGACGAATGATGACTATGGCTACACCTTC. Residues: CASNDRTNDDYGYTF. This chain links TRBV28 with TRBJ1-2, with a tentative D call TRBD1 (6 bases). The CDR3 sequence is 15 residues long. Germline loops: CDR1 MDHEN, CDR2 SYDVKM. V lost 7 bases and J 3 bases, leaving 18 bases between the germline ends.

This clonotype has a count of ten or more. The chain joins TRBV29-1 to TRBJ1-1; TRBD1 is a possible D gene (5 bases). V lost 7 bases, J lost 3 bases, and 12 bases lay in between. This CDR3 comprises 12 residues. Germline V gene data show CDR1 as SQVTM and CDR2 as ANQGSEA. The CDR3 loop is CSALGGDTEAFF. The CDR3 region has the DNA TGCAGCGCCCTGGGGGGAGACACTGAAGCTTTCTTT. The whole variable domain, remainder taken from reference TRBV29-1 and TRBJ1-1, is SAVISQKPSRDICQRGTSLTIQCQVDSQVTMMFWYRQQPGQSLTLIATANQGSEATYESGFVIDKFPISRPNLTFSTLTVSNMSPEDSSIYLCSALGGDTEAFFGQGTRLTVV.

V gene TRBV7-6 combines with J gene TRBJ1-6; 10 bases map to TRBD1. The CDR3 spans 16 residues. Germline V CDR1 and CDR2: SGHVS, FNYEAQ. Trimming took 4 bases from V and 10 from J; bases not matched to a gene: 10. CDR3 DNA: TGTGCCAGCAGCTCGCCCGGGACAGGGGAACTGTCACCCCTCCACTTT. This gives the protein CASSSPGTGELSPLHF.

This clonotype was counted a few times. The chain uses TRBV7-2 and TRBJ1-5; a possible D gene is TRBD1 (5 bases). The CDR3 sequence is 13 residues long. The V end was cut by 7 bases, the J end by 11 bases, with 18 bases between. Per germline, CDR1 SGHTA and CDR2 FQGNSA. The CDR3 spells CASIRRGQETQHF. The CDR3 DNA is TGTGCCAGCATCAGACGGGGCCAAGAGACCCAGCATTTT.